Following are 7 T cell receptor beta chains from one sample sequenced in a study of T cell clones after liver transplantation (dated by TCRdb to the late 2010s). Libraries were prepared through the immunoSEQ multiplex PCR assay. Here the immuneACCESS table is served through TCRdb, limited to in-frame sequences with V and J called. Missing clones are a known gap in these copies; in checked studies unresolved V genes cover under half, and the rest lacks a known reason. The sample table records fewer than 110,000 clones; about 86% of these occur just once. The top ten hold 2.5% to 3% of the sample. The specimen comprised CD4+ T cells from blood, sampled roughly 50 months after liver transplant. These TCRs come from a human patient who received a liver transplant. Following transplantation, part of the T cell population may be supplied by the graft donor rather than the patient.

The rearrangement links TRBV11-2 to TRBJ2-5, with 7 nucleotides matching TRBD1. With V trimmed by 4 bases and J by 7 bases, 12 bases remained unmatched. Per the germline V gene, CDR1 is SGHAT and CDR2 is FQNNGV. The CDR3 spans 15 residues. The CDR3 DNA follows: TGTGCCAGCAGCTCACAAACAGGGGTCCTTAGGACCCAGTACTTC. Its translation is CASSSQTGVLRTQYF.

The V call is TRBV5-4, the J call TRBJ2-7, with D possibly matching TRBD2 (5 bases). Germline V gene data show CDR1 as SGHNT and CDR2 as YYREEE (reference sequence). V gave up 3 bases and J gave up 7 bases, with 20 bases separating them. CDR3 length equals 15 residues. CDR3 sequence (DNA): TGTGCCAGCAGCTCTTTTGAGGGTCGAGGCGGGGAGCAGTACTTC. Its translation: CASSSFEGRGGEQYF.

The V gene is TRBV5-1, the J gene TRBJ2-3, with D perhaps matching TRBD1 (6 bases). Between the trimmed V and J ends, which lost 0 bases and 0 bases, there was a span of 11 bases. Germline V gives CDR1 SGHRS, CDR2 YFSETQ. This CDR3 is built from 16 residues. DNA for the CDR3: TGCGCCAGCAGCTTGGCCGGGACACAGAGCACAGATACGCAGTATTTT. It yields the protein CASSLAGTQSTDTQYF. The variable domain in full, completed from reference TRBV5-1 and TRBJ2-3, reads KAGVTQTPRYLIKTRGQQVTLSCSPISGHRSVSWYQQTPGQGLQFLFEYFSETQRNKGNFPGRFSGRQFSNSRSEMNVSTLELGDSALYLCASSLAGTQSTDTQYFGPGTRLTVL.

The chain couples TRBV4-1 to TRBJ2-7; D may match TRBD1 or TRBD2 (6 bases each). The CDR3 extends over 14 amino acids. Trimming removed 4 bases at V and 6 bases at J, with 16 bases between. Germline V gene data show CDR1 as MGHRA and CDR2 as YSYEKL. CDR3 region: CASSPRGTTLEQYF. The CDR3 coding sequence is TGCGCCAGCAGCCCTCGCGGGACAACCCTCGAGCAGTACTTC.

The rearrangement links TRBV7-3 to TRBJ2-1, with a weak D call TRBD2 (6 bases). The CDR3 runs 14 residues. The V end was cut by 0 bases, the J end by 9 bases, with 12 bases between. In germline, CDR1 is SGHTA, CDR2 FQGTGA. CDR3 bases: TGTGCCAGCAGCTTAACGCCGGCCGGGGGTGAGCAGTTCTTC. This encodes CASSLTPAGGEQFF.

The chain uses TRBV12-5 and TRBJ2-1; D may match TRBD1 or TRBD2 (5 bases each). V gave up 5 bases and J gave up 9 bases, with 23 bases separating them. The CDR3 extends over 16 amino acids. CDR1 is LGHNT, CDR2 FRNRAP, per germline. The CDR3: CASGTGTGTELREQFF. The CDR3 DNA sequence: TGTGCTAGTGGTACTGGGACGGGAACTGAGCTACGTGAGCAGTTCTTC.

The V and J genes are TRBV11-2 and TRBJ1-1, with TRBD1 matching 9 bases. The length of the CDR3 is 19 residues. The germline gives CDR1 SGHAT, CDR2 FQNNGV. J lost 1 base, V lost 0 bases, and 12 bases had no gene match. The CDR3, as DNA: TGTGCCAGCAGCTTAGATGCCCTCGCACAGGGGGCTCGGAACACTGAAGCTTTCTTT. It yields the protein CASSLDALAQGARNTEAFF.